The entry that follows covers one TCR beta chain sequence. These data originate in a study of blood T cells in healthy people across ages. The germline V and J ends were trimmed by 6 bases and 2 bases, with 14 bases remaining between them. Germline CDR1 reads MNHEY; CDR2 reads SVGEGT. The CDR3 contains 15 residues. Combining a sample-barcoded 5' primer with a J-beta primer mix, a second PCR ran for roughly 6 to 12 cycles. TCRdb reprocessed the 5' RACE reads via MiXCR and lists one record per CDR3 protein. The sample holds over 550,000 distinct CDR3 sequences, around 31% seen once. The sequenced sample consisted of blood. The receptor comes from a woman at least 80 years old in good health. This chain links TRBV6-2 or TRBV6-3 with TRBJ1-5, with D unresolved. This chain's CDR3 is CASSSEIRRNQPQHF. The CDR3 DNA reads TGTGCCAGCAGCTCGGAGATCCGGCGCAATCAGCCCCAGCATTTT.